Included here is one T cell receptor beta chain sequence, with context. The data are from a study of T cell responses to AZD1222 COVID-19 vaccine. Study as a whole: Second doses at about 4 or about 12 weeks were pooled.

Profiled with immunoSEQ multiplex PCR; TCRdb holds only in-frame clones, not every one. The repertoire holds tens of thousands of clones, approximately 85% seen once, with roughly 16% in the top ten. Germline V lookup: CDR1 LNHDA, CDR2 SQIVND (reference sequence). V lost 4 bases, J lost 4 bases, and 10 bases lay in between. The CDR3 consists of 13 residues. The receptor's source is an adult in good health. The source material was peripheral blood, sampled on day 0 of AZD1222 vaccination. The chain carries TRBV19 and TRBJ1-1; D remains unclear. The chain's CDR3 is CASSTQPPTEAFF. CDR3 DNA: TGTGCCAGTAGTACGCAACCACCCACTGAAGCTTTCTTT. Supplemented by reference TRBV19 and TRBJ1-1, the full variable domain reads DGGITQSPKYLFRKEGQNVTLSCEQNLNHDAMYWYRQDPGQGLRLIYYSQIVNDFQKGDIAEGYSVSREKKESFPLTVTSAQKNPTAFYLCASSTQPPTEAFFGQGTRLTVV.